What follows is one TCR beta chain and its context. A few counts support this clone. Its antigen target is currently unknown. No base-level quality is on record; no much larger clone is a single base apart. Other nucleotide sequences from this sample produce the same CDR3. Samples came from patients with Merkel cell carcinoma. Library prep was done by the immunoSEQ multiplex PCR assay. This is the immuneACCESS table as TCRdb keeps it, with only in-frame sequences that have V and J called. A part of the clones is gone; compared with another copy, unresolved V genes explain less than half, and the rest is unexplained. The sample table shows more than 6,000 clones, and under 80% are seen once. Over 11% of the sample lies in the top ten. Between the V and J ends, shortened by 3 bases and 3 bases respectively, the junction contains 14 bases. Counted from cysteine to phenylalanine, this CDR3 has 15 amino acids. The kept DNA is CDR3 alone, 45 bases in frame from the first base. The germline V gene (reference sequence) yields SEHNR for CDR1 and FQNEAQ for CDR2.

This record belongs to a study of T cells and Merkel cell carcinoma outcomes (dated by TCRdb to 2019 to 2021). In terms of the full investigation: The tumor T-cell repertoire, together with T-cell density, was examined as a predictor of clinical outcome in patients with Merkel cell carcinoma. The research as a whole found: The combination of T-cell repertoire features and T-cell density was reported to predict clinical outcomes in patients with Merkel cell carcinoma.

This TCR came from a human donor with Merkel cell carcinoma. Some clones in this sample may be carry-over from other donors' samples. The rearranged chain carries TRBV7-9 and TRBJ2-5, and possibly TRBD1, on 5 matching bases. Sequencing was carried out using tumor tissue from Merkel cell carcinoma. The CDR3 protein is CASSFAGIGEETQYF. Read as DNA, the sequence is TGTGCCAGCAGCTTTGCAGGGATTGGGGAAGAGACCCAGTACTTC. With the rest looked up from the reference TRBV7-9 and TRBJ2-5 genes rather than sequenced, the full variable domain is DTGVSQNPRHKITKRGQNVTFRCDPISEHNRLYWYRQTLGQGPEFLTYFQNEAQLEKSRLLSDRFSAERPKGSFSTLEIQRTEQGDSAMYLCASSFAGIGEETQYFGPGTRLLVL.